The entry that follows covers one TCR beta chain sequence. This table comes from immunoSEQ multiplex PCR, and its TCRdb copy is limited to in-frame clones, with some not included. Of some 120,000 clones in the sample, around 90% were seen once. Looked up from germline, CDR1 is MGHDK and CDR2 is SYGVNS. The V gene lost 3 bases and the J gene lost 5 bases, with 10 bases spanning the gap. The CDR3 consists of 13 residues. These data originate in a study of control samples from healthy donors and cancer patients. Sample: blood. The chain joins TRBV25-1 to TRBJ2-5, with TRBD1 as a possible D gene (5 bases). The clonotype was recovered from a woman aged 70 to 79 in good health. CDR3 amino acids: CASSDRVQETQYF. In nucleotides, the CDR3 is TGTGCCAGCAGTGACAGGGTACAGGAGACCCAGTACTTC.